The clone carrying this T cell receptor beta chain appeared once. Assay used: immunoSEQ multiplex PCR; TCRdb lists only in-frame clones, some missing. Of about 280,000 clones listed, 75% to 90% are singletons. This sample stems from a study of blood T cell repertoires in COVID-19. Specimen: peripheral blood. The clonotype was recovered from a woman in her 70s with COVID-19, enrolled during active disease.

The CDR3 spells CASSQENNNQYF. The CDR3 nucleotides are TGTGCCAGCAGCCAAGAGAATAACAACCAGTACTTC. V usage is TRBV3-1 (or the pseudogene TRBV3-2) and J usage is TRBJ2-7; D gene ambiguous. From germline, CDR1 is LGHDT and CDR2 YNNKEL (reference sequence). The CDR3 covers 12 residues. V lost 0 bases to trimming and J lost 10 bases, with 10 bases between them.